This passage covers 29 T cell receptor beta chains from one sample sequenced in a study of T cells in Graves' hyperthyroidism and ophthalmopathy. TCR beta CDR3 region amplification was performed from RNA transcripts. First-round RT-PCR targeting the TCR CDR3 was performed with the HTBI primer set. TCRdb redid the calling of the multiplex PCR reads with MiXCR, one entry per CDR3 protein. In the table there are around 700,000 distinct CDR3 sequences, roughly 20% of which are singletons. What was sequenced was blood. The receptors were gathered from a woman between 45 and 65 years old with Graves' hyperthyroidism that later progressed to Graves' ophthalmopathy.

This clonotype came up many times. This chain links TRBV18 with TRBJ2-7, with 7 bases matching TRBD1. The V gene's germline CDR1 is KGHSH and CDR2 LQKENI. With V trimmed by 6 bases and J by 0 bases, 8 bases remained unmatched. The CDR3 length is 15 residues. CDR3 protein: CASSPEGQDSYEQYF. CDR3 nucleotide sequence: TGTGCCAGCTCGCCCGAAGGACAGGACTCCTACGAGCAGTACTTC. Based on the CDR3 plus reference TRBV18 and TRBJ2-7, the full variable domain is NAGVMQNPRHLVRRRGQEARLRCSPMKGHSHVYWYRQLPEEGLKFMVYLQKENIIDESGMPKERFSAEFPKEGPSILRIQQVVRGDSAAYFCASSPEGQDSYEQYFGPGTRLTVT.

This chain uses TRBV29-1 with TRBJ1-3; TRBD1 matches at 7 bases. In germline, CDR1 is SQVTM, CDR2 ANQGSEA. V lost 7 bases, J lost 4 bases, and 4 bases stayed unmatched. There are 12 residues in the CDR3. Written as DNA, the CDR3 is TGCAGCGCCGAGACAGGGGGAAACACCATATATTTT. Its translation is CSAETGGNTIYF.

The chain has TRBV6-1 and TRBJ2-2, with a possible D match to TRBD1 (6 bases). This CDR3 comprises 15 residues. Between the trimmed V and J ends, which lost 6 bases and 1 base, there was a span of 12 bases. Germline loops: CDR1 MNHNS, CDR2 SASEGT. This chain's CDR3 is CASRPGTQNTGELFF. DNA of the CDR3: TGTGCCAGCAGACCCGGGACACAGAACACCGGGGAGCTGTTTTTT.

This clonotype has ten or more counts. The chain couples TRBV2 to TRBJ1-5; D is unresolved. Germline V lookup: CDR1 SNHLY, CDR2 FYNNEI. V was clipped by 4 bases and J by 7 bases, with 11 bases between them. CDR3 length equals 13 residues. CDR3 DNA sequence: TGTGCCAGCAGTGGGGGAGGGATGCAGCCCCAGCATTTT. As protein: CASSGGGMQPQHF. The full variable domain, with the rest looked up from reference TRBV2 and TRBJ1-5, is EPEVTQTPSHQVTQMGQEVILRCVPISNHLYFYWYRQILGQKVEFLVSFYNNEISEKSEIFDDQFSVERPDGSNFTLKIRSTKLEDSAMYFCASSGGGMQPQHFGDGTRLSIL.

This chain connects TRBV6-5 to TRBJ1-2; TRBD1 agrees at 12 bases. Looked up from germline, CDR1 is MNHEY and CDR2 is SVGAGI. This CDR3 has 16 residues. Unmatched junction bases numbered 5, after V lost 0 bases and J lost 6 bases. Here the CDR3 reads CASSYSRDRGLDGYTF. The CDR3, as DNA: TGTGCCAGCAGTTACTCTCGGGACAGGGGGCTTGATGGCTACACCTTC.

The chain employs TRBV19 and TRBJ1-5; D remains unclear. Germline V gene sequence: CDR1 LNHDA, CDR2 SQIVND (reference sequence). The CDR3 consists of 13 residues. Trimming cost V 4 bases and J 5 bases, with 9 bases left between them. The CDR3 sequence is CASSTRLDQPQHF. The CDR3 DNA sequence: TGTGCCAGTAGTACTCGATTGGATCAGCCCCAGCATTTT.

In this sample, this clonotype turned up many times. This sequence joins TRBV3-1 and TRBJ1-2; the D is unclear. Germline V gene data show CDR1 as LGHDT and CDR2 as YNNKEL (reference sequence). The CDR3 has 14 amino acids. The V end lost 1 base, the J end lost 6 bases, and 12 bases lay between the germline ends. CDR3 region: CASSQGPGENGYTF. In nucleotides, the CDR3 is TGTGCCAGCAGCCAAGGGCCGGGCGAGAATGGCTACACCTTC.

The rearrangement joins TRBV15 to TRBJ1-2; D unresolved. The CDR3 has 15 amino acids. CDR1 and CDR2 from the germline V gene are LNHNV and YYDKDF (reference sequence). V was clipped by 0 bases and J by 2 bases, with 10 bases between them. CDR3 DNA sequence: TGTGCCACCAGCAGAGATCAGGAAGTAAACTATGGCTACACCTTC. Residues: CATSRDQEVNYGYTF.

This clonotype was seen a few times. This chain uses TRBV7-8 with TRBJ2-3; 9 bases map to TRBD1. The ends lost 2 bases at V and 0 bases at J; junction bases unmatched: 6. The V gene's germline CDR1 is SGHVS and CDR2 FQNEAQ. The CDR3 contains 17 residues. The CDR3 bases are TGTGCCAGCAGCTTAAACGGACAGGGGACTAGCACAGATACGCAGTATTTT. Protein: CASSLNGQGTSTDTQYF.

This CDR3 reads CASSPPGDGGGYTF. For the CDR3, the DNA is TGTGCCAGCAGCCCTCCGGGGGACGGCGGTGGCTACACCTTC. This chain joins TRBV3-1 and TRBJ1-2; tentative D call: TRBD1 (5 bases). Germline V CDR1 and CDR2: LGHDT, YNNKEL (reference sequence). The V and J ends lost 4 bases and 7 bases respectively, with 16 bases between them. The CDR3 is 14 amino acids. Supplemented by reference TRBV3-1 and TRBJ1-2, the full variable domain reads DTAVSQTPKYLVTQMGNDKSIKCEQNLGHDTMYWYKQDSKKFLKIMFSYNNKELIINETVPNRFSPKSPDKAHLNLHINSLELGDSAVYFCASSPPGDGGGYTFGSGTRLTVV.

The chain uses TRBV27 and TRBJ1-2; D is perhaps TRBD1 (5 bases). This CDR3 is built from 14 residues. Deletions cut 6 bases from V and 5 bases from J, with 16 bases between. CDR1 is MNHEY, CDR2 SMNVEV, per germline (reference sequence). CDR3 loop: CASSLTGDGYGYTF. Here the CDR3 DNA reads TGTGCCAGCAGCCTCACGGGGGATGGATATGGCTACACCTTC.

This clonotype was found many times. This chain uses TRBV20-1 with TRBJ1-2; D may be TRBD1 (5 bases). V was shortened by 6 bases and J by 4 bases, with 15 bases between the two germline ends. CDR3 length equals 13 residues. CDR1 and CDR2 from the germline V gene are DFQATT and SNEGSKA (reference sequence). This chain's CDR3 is CSAVYQGRYGYTF. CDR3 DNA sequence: TGCAGTGCCGTATATCAGGGACGCTATGGCTACACCTTC.

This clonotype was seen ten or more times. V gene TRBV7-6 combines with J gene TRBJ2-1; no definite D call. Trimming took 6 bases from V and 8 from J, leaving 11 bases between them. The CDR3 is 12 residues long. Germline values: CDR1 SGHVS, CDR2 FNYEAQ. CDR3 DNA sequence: TGTGCCAGCAGTTCCAGAAGGGATGAGCAGTTCTTC. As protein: CASSSRRDEQFF.

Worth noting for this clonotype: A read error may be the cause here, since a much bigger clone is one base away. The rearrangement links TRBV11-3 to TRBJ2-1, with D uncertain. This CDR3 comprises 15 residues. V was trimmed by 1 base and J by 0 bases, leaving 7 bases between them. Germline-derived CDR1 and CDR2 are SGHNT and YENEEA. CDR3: CASSLVSDSYNEQFF. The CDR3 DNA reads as TGTGCCAGCAGCTTAGTATCGGACTCCTACAATGAGCAGTTCTTC.

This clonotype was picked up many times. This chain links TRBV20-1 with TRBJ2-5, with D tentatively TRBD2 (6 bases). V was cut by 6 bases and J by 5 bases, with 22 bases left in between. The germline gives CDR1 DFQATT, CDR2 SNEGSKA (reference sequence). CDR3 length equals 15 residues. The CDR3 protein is CSAPNGWRGTETQYF. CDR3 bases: TGCAGTGCCCCAAACGGTTGGCGGGGTACGGAGACCCAGTACTTC.

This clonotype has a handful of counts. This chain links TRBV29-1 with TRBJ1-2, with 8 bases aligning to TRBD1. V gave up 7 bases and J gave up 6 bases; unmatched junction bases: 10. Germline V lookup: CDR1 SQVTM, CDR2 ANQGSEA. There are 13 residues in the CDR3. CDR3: CSALTGDKNGYTF. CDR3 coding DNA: TGCAGCGCTCTGACAGGGGATAAAAATGGCTACACCTTC.

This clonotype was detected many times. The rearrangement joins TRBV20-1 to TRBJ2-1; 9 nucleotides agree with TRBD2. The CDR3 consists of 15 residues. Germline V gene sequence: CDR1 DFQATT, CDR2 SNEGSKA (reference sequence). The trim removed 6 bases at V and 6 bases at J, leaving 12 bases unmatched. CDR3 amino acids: CSAKLAGLAANEQFF. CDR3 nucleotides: TGCAGTGCGAAACTCGCGGGACTAGCAGCCAATGAGCAGTTCTTC.

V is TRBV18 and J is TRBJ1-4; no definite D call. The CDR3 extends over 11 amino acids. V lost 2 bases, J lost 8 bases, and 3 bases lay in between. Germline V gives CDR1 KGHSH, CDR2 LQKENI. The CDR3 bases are TGTGCCAGCTCACCAAAGGAAAAACTGTTTTTT. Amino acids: CASSPKEKLFF.

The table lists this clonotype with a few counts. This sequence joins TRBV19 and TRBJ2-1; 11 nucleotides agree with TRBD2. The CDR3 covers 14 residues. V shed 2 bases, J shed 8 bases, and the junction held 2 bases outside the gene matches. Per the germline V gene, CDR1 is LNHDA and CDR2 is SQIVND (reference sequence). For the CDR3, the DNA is TGTGCCAGTAGTATACTAGCGGGGGGCGATGAGCAGTTCTTC. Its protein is CASSILAGGDEQFF.

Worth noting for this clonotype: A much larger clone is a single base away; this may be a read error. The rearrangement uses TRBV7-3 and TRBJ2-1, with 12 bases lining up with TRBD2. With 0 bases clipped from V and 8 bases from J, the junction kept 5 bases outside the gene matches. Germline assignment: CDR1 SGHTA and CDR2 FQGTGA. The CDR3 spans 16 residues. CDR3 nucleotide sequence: TGTGCCAGCAGCTTAACTCCTAGCGGGGGGGGCGATGAGCAGTTCTTC. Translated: CASSLTPSGGGDEQFF.

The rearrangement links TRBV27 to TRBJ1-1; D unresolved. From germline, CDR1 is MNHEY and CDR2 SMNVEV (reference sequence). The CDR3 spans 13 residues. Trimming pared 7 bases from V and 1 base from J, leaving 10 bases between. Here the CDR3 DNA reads TGTGCCAGCATATCTTCCGGGAACACTGAAGCTTTCTTT. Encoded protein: CASISSGNTEAFF.

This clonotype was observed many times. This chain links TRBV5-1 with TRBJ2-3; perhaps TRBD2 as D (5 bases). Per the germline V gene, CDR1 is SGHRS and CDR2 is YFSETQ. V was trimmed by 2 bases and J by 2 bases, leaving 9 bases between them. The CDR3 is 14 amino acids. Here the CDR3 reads CASSLSGNTDTQYF. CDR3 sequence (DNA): TGCGCCAGCAGCTTATCGGGGAACACAGATACGCAGTATTTT.

The CDR3 sequence is CAISGRDPTNTGELFF. In nucleotides, the CDR3 is TGTGCCATCAGTGGGCGAGACCCCACGAACACCGGGGAGCTGTTTTTT. The chain couples TRBV10-3 to TRBJ2-2; D is unclear. CDR1 and CDR2 from the germline V gene are ENHRY and SYGVKD. Trimming removed 4 bases from V and 0 bases from J, with 12 bases in between. The CDR3 length is 16 residues.

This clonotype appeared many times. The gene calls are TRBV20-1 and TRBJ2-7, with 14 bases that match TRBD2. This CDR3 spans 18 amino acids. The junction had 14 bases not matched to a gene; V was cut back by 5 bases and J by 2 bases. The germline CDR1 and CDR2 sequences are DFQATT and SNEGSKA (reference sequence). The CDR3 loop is CSAPSGTSGGLLPYEQYF. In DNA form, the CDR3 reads TGCAGTGCTCCCTCCGGGACTAGCGGGGGCCTCCTTCCCTACGAGCAGTACTTC.

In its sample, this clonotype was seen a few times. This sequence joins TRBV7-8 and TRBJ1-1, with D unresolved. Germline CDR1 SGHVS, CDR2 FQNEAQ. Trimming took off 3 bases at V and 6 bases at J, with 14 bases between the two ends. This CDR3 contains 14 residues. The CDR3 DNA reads TGTGCCAGCAGCTTCCTAGACCAGACCCCTGAAGCTTTCTTT. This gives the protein CASSFLDQTPEAFF. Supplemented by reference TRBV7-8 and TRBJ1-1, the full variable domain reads GAGVSQSPRYKVAKRGQDVALRCDPISGHVSLFWYQQALGQGPEFLTYFQNEAQLDKSGLPSDRFFAERPEGSVSTLKIQRTQQEDSAVYLCASSFLDQTPEAFFGQGTRLTVV.

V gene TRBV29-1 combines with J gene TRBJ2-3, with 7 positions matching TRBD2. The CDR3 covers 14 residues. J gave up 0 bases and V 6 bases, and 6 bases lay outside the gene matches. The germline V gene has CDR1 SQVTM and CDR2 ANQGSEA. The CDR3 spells CSVKQRGSTDTQYF. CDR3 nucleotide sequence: TGCAGCGTGAAACAGCGGGGTAGCACAGATACGCAGTATTTT.

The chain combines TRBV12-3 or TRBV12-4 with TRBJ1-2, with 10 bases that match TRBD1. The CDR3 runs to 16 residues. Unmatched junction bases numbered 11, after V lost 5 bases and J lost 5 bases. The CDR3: CASSGDSDRGWYGYTF. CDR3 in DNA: TGTGCCAGCAGTGGGGACTCGGACAGGGGGTGGTATGGCTACACCTTC.

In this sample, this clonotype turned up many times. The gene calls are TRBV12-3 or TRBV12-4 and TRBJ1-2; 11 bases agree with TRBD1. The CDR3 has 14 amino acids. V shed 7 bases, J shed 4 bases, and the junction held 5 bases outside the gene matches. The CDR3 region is CASTEGTGGYGYTF. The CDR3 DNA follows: TGTGCCAGCACCGAGGGGACAGGGGGCTATGGCTACACCTTC.

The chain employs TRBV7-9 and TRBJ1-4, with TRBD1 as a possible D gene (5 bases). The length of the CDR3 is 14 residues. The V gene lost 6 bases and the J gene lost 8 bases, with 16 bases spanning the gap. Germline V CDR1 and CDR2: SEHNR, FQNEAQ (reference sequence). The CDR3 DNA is TGTGCCAGCAGTTTGGTGGACATAGGGGAAAAACTGTTTTTT. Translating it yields CASSLVDIGEKLFF. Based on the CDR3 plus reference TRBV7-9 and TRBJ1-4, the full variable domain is DTGVSQNPRHKITKRGQNVTFRCDPISEHNRLYWYRQTLGQGPEFLTYFQNEAQLEKSRLLSDRFSAERPKGSFSTLEIQRTEQGDSAMYLCASSLVDIGEKLFFGSGTQLSVL.